These 21 T cell receptor beta chains originate from one sample sequenced in a study of cytomegalovirus exposure and HLA in healthy donors. The PCR employed 60 Vbeta primers together with 13 Jbeta primers. TCRdb's table, derived via immunoSEQ multiplex PCR, lists solely in-frame clones and lacks some. The data show some 150,000 clones, approximately 8.9% seen once. Sequencing was done on a sample of PBMCs. The source is a woman in her 40s in good health and CMV-seropositive.

This clone was detected many times. The chain has TRBV6-5 and TRBJ1-2; 8 positions agree with TRBD1. The CDR3 covers 15 residues. Germline CDR1 is MNHEY and CDR2 is SVGAGI. V was clipped by 2 bases and J by 4 bases; unmatched bases: 6. The CDR3, as DNA: TGTGCCAGCAGTTACCGCGGACAGGGTACCTATGGCTACACCTTC. Its protein is CASSYRGQGTYGYTF.

This clone has more than one count but fewer than ten. The chain combines TRBV9 with TRBJ2-2, with D uncertain. The V and J ends lost 0 bases and 4 bases respectively, with 7 bases between them. The length of the CDR3 is 14 residues. Looked up from germline, CDR1 is SGDLS and CDR2 is YYNGEE. The CDR3 loop reads CASSVVAITGELFF. In DNA, the CDR3 is TGTGCCAGCAGCGTAGTTGCGATCACCGGGGAGCTGTTTTTT.

This clone was observed a handful of times. V is TRBV5-6 and J is TRBJ1-1, with 8 bases fitting TRBD1. J lost 4 bases, V lost 5 bases, and 7 bases had no gene match. The CDR3 is made up of 14 amino acids. The germline V gene encodes CDR1 SGHDT and CDR2 YYEEEE. This CDR3 is CASRSTGGRTEAFF. The DNA for the CDR3 is TGTGCCAGCAGATCCACAGGGGGTCGCACTGAAGCTTTCTTT.

The chain links TRBV11-1 to TRBJ2-7, with D hard to call. V lost 5 bases to trimming and J lost 7 bases, with 12 bases between them. Germline CDR1 is SGHAT and CDR2 is FQDESV (reference sequence). This CDR3 is 12 amino acids long. The CDR3 protein is CASSLSNAEQYF. The DNA for the CDR3 is TGTGCCAGCAGCCTATCAAACGCGGAGCAGTACTTC. The full variable domain, rest sourced from reference TRBV11-1 and TRBJ2-7, is EAEVAQSPRYKITEKSQAVAFWCDPISGHATLYWYRQILGQGPELLVQFQDESVVDDSQLPKDRFSAERLKGVDSTLKIQPAELGDSAMYLCASSLSNAEQYFGPGTRLTVT.

This clone turned up a few times. The germline gene is not matched at one end of the junction; a read error may be the cause. This rearrangement joins TRBV5-1 to TRBJ2-6; tentatively, D is TRBD1 (5 bases). Germline V lookup: CDR1 SGHRS, CDR2 YFSETQ. This CDR3 spans 14 amino acids. The CDR3 bases are TGCGCCAGCAGGGGGATCTCTGGGGCCAACGTCCCGACTTTC. Its translation: CASRGISGANVPTF.

On this clone: Germline and junction disagree at one end, which may indicate a read error. The sample has other DNA sequences that encode this CDR3 too. The V gene is TRBV19, the J gene TRBJ1-1, with 7 positions matching TRBD1. From germline, CDR1 is LNHDA and CDR2 SQIVND (reference sequence). There are 15 residues in the CDR3. The CDR3 sequence is CASSMEQGRNTEAFF. The CDR3 bases are TGTGCCAGTAGTATGGAACAGGGGCGAAACACTGAGGCTTTCTTT.

This clone turned up a few times. The rearrangement joins TRBV6-6 to TRBJ1-2, with 8 bases matching TRBD1. CDR1 is MNHNY and CDR2 is SVGAGI in the germline V gene (reference sequence). Losses at the gene ends were 6 bases for V and 8 bases for J; bases not matched to a gene: 8. The CDR3 covers 13 residues. CDR3 DNA sequence: TGTGCCAGCAGCGAGAATGGACAGGGAGGCTACACCTTC. Translating it yields CASSENGQGGYTF.

This clone was seen only a few times. The J gene is TRBJ2-6, the V gene TRBV4-1; 11 bases align to TRBD1. Germline CDR1 MGHRA, CDR2 YSYEKL. The CDR3 spans 19 residues. V shed 0 bases, J shed 4 bases, and the junction held 8 bases outside the gene matches. The CDR3 DNA reads TGCGCCAGCAGCCAAGAAGGAGGGACAGGGGGGGCCGGGGCCAACGTCCTGACTTTC. Translated: CASSQEGGTGGAGANVLTF.

The chain carries TRBV7-2 and TRBJ2-2, with D possibly TRBD2 on 5 matching bases. The germline V gene encodes CDR1 SGHTA and CDR2 FQGNSA. V lost 5 bases and J lost 7, with 8 bases in between. This CDR3 contains 12 residues. CDR3 nucleotide sequence: TGTGCCAGCAGCCGGGCGGGCGGGGAGCTGTTTTTT. Encoded protein: CASSRAGGELFF.

The table lists this clone with a few counts. This chain uses TRBV5-6 with TRBJ1-5; a possible D gene is TRBD1 (5 bases). Germline CDR1 reads SGHDT; CDR2 reads YYEEEE. Trimming cost V 2 bases and J 0 bases, with 15 bases left between them. There are 17 residues in the CDR3. The CDR3 sequence is CASSFGQGLYSNQPQHF. DNA of the CDR3: TGTGCCAGCAGCTTTGGGCAGGGCCTTTATAGCAATCAGCCCCAGCATTTT.

The chain combines TRBV6-5 with TRBJ1-2; 11 nucleotides line up with TRBD1. Germline CDR1 MNHEY, CDR2 SVGAGI. J lost 6 bases, V lost 6 bases, and 6 bases had no gene match. This CDR3 region has 14 residues. Written as DNA, the CDR3 is TGTGCCAGCAGCCTCGGACAGGGGGCTAATGGCTACACCTTC. Amino acids: CASSLGQGANGYTF.

This clone came up a few times. The chain links TRBV11-3 to TRBJ1-3; D is undetermined. The CDR3 has 16 residues. Deletions cut 4 bases from V and 0 bases from J, with 13 bases between. Germline V gene lookup returns CDR1 SGHNT and CDR2 YENEEA. The CDR3: CASSSLLASSGNTIYF. DNA for the CDR3: TGTGCCAGCAGCTCCCTTCTAGCAAGCTCTGGAAACACCATATATTTT.

Only a few counts were recorded for this clone. Other DNA sequences in the sample encode the same CDR3. The chain combines TRBV7-2 with TRBJ1-5, with D perhaps TRBD1 (6 bases). V lost 1 base, J lost 2 bases, and 9 bases lay in between. Germline V gene lookup returns CDR1 SGHTA and CDR2 FQGNSA. The CDR3 sequence is 15 residues long. CDR3 nucleotides: TGTGCCAGCAGCTTAGACGCAGGGGGCAATCAGCCCCAGCATTTT. Its protein is CASSLDAGGNQPQHF. Variable domain in full (rest from reference TRBV7-2 and TRBJ1-5): GAGVSQSPSNKVTEKGKDVELRCDPISGHTALYWYRQSLGQGLEFLIYFQGNSAPDKSGLPSDRFSAERTGGSVSTLTIQRTQQEDSAVYLCASSLDAGGNQPQHFGDGTRLSIL.

This clone was counted a few times. The J gene is TRBJ2-5, the V gene TRBV7-9, with D tentatively TRBD1 (6 bases). Germline V gene lookup returns CDR1 SEHNR and CDR2 FQNEAQ (reference sequence). V lost 5 bases to trimming and J lost 5 bases, with 15 bases between them. The length of the CDR3 is 14 residues. CDR3: CASSPRDIGETQYF. CDR3 DNA sequence: TGTGCCAGCAGCCCCCGGGACATCGGGGAGACCCAGTACTTC. The variable domain in full, with the rest retrieved from reference TRBV7-9 and TRBJ2-5, is DTGVSQNPRHKITKRGQNVTFRCDPISEHNRLYWYRQTLGQGPEFLTYFQNEAQLEKSRLLSDRFSAERPKGSFSTLEIQRTEQGDSAMYLCASSPRDIGETQYFGPGTRLLVL.

This chain joins TRBV5-1 and TRBJ2-5, with TRBD1 identical over 9 bases. CDR1 is SGHRS and CDR2 is YFSETQ in the germline V gene. The ends lost 4 bases at V and 2 bases at J; junction bases unmatched: 3. This CDR3 region has 14 residues. CDR3 protein: CASSVGQGQETQYF. For the CDR3, the DNA is TGCGCCAGCAGCGTGGGACAGGGACAAGAGACCCAGTACTTC.

The chain couples TRBV29-1 to TRBJ2-4; a possible D gene is TRBD1 (6 bases). In germline, CDR1 is SQVTM, CDR2 ANQGSEA. The V and J ends lost 7 bases and 3 bases respectively, with 13 bases between them. CDR3 length: 13 residues. The CDR3 nucleotides are TGCAGCGCCTCTGGGGGCGGCAAAAACATTCAGTACTTC. Protein product: CSASGGGKNIQYF.

V and J are TRBV6-5 and TRBJ2-7, with TRBD1 matching 9 bases. The CDR3 has 14 amino acids. Germline V gene data show CDR1 as MNHEY and CDR2 as SVGAGI. V trimming: 6 bases; J trimming: 5 bases; junction bases outside the gene matches: 8. CDR3 residues: CASSRDRVWDEQYF. In nucleotides, the CDR3 is TGTGCCAGCAGCCGGGACAGGGTGTGGGACGAGCAGTACTTC.

This clone occurred a few times. The genes are TRBV27 and TRBJ1-4; 7 positions match TRBD1. The CDR3 consists of 13 residues. V was clipped by 5 bases and J by 8 bases; unmatched bases: 5. Germline CDR1 MNHEY, CDR2 SMNVEV (reference sequence). This chain's CDR3 is CASSQGVWEKLFF. The DNA of the CDR3 is TGTGCCAGCAGTCAGGGGGTTTGGGAAAAACTGTTTTTT.

The chain is built from TRBV7-2 and TRBJ1-2, with 9 bases matching TRBD1. Per germline, CDR1 SGHTA and CDR2 FQGNSA. The CDR3 length is 13 residues. The J segment lost 7 bases and the V segment lost 1 base, leaving 1 base of the junction unmatched. The CDR3 sequence is CASSLDRGLGYTF. The CDR3 DNA reads as TGTGCCAGCAGCTTAGACAGGGGGCTTGGCTACACCTTC.

The genes are TRBV7-6 and TRBJ2-1, with a weak D call TRBD2 (6 bases). The CDR3 extends over 17 amino acids. V was clipped by 0 bases and J by 0 bases, with 12 bases between them. The germline CDR1 and CDR2 sequences are SGHVS and FNYEAQ. CDR3 residues: CASSLAPRGSSYNEQFF. Written as DNA, the CDR3 is TGTGCCAGCAGCTTAGCTCCTCGGGGGAGCTCCTACAATGAGCAGTTCTTC.

This rearrangement joins TRBV7-2 to TRBJ1-2; D is undetermined. V was pared by 4 bases and J by 8 bases, with 11 bases between. Germline V gives CDR1 SGHTA, CDR2 FQGNSA. The CDR3 covers 12 residues. CDR3 DNA sequence: TGTGCCAGCAGCTCCCTAGGCCAGGGCTACACCTTC. Translation: CASSSLGQGYTF.